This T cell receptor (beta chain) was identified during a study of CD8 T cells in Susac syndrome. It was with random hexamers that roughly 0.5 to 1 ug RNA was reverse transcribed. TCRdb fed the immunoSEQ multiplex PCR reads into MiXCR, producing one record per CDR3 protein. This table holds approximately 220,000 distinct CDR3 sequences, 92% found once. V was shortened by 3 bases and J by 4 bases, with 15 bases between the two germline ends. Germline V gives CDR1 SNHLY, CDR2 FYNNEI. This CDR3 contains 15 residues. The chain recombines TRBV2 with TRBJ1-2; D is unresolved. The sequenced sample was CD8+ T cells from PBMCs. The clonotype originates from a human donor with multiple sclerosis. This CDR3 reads CASSDVAGSPYGYTF. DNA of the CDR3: TGTGCCAGCAGTGACGTAGCAGGATCTCCCTATGGCTACACCTTC.